This TCR beta chain was profiled in a study of beta chain features in type 1 diabetes. Whole-study findings and limits: Moderate yet significant TCRB CDR3 shortening was seen in Type 1 diabetes patients in all four CD4+ subsets. The influence of HLA type on TCRB rearrangement stayed undetermined.

V lost 5 bases to trimming and J lost 7 bases, with 19 bases between them. CDR1 and CDR2 (germline): SGHRS, YFSETQ. This CDR3 spans 15 amino acids. Investigators reverse transcribed all isolated RNA, so they sequenced expressed TCRB transcripts. Assay used: immunoSEQ multiplex PCR; TCRdb lists only in-frame clones, some missing. The data hold 200,000 to 300,000 clones, with approximately 13% observed a single time. Remarks on this clone: Antigen: not known.

This chain uses TRBV5-1 with TRBJ2-1, with a possible D match to TRBD1 (6 bases). Sequencing was performed on naive CD4+ T cells from blood. The clonotype comes from a man in his thirties or forties with type 1 diabetes. CDR3 residues: CASRMLGAGANEQFF. CDR3 coding DNA: TGCGCCAGCAGGATGTTGGGGGCAGGCGCAAATGAGCAGTTCTTC. Full variable domain (remainder filled in from reference TRBV5-1 and TRBJ2-1): KAGVTQTPRYLIKTRGQQVTLSCSPISGHRSVSWYQQTPGQGLQFLFEYFSETQRNKGNFPGRFSGRQFSNSRSEMNVSTLELGDSALYLCASRMLGAGANEQFFGPGTRLTVL.